The rows below give T cell receptor beta chains drawn from one sample of a study of OX40 agonist ivuxolimab in advanced cancers. Sequencing was performed with immunoSEQ multiplex PCR; in TCRdb, only in-frame clones are kept and a portion is missing. Here the sample spans over 50,000 clones, over 75% being singletons. The sequenced sample was CD4+ or CD8+ T cells sorted from blood, obtained in a trial of the OX40 agonist ivuxolimab. These TCRs come from an adult with an advanced solid tumor such as melanoma, head and neck, liver or kidney cancer. The conserved cysteine and the conserved F or W are not part of the CDR3 here.

J gene,V gene,CDR3 protein
TRBJ1-2,TRBV9,ASSVGEGTGYT
TRBJ2-2,TRBV4-2,ASSQDWEPGELF
TRBJ2-7,TRBV4-2,ASSQAGEWAYEQY
TRBJ1-3,TRBV9,ASSVGGASGNTIY
TRBJ2-2,TRBV6-1,ASSEVGPAGELF
TRBJ2-7,TRBV25-1,ASRQDASSYEQY
TRBJ2-7,TRBV27,ASSFSGRAYEQY
TRBJ2-5,TRBV27,ASSLAYGAVGETQY
TRBJ2-2,TRBV30,AWSVRTSFTGELF
TRBJ1-5,TRBV28,ASSPPVGAGQPQH
TRBJ2-6,TRBV18,AGSRDRGVSGANVLT
TRBJ1-2,TRBV4-3,ASSQDRGRVPHGYT